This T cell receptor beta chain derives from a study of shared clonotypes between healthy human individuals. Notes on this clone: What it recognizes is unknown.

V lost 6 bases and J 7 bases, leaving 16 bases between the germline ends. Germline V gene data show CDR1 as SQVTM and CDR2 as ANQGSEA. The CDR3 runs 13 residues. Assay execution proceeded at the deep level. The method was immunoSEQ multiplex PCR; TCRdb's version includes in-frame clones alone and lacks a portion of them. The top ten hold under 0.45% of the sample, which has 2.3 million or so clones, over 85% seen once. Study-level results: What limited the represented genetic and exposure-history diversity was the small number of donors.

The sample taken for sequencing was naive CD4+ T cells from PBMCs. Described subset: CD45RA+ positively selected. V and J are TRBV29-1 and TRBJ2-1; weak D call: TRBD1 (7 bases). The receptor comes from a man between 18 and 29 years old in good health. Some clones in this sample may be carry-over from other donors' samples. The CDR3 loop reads CSVAGLQGNEQFF. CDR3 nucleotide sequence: TGCAGCGTGGCGGGGTTACAGGGGAATGAGCAGTTCTTC.